The TCR beta chain described here comes from a study of T cells in Graves' hyperthyroidism and ophthalmopathy. The study, taken as a whole, reports: Most expanded thyroid clonotypes above 0.001 also appeared in blood.

In the case of this clonotype: Antigen specificity is unknown.

Amplified regions were TCR beta CDR3 sequences from RNA transcripts. When the TCR CDR3 underwent first-round RT-PCR, the HTBI primer set was used. MiXCR, applied by TCRdb to the multiplex PCR reads, yields one record per CDR3 protein. This sample has 700,000 or so distinct CDR3 sequences, with around 15% found just once. The CDR3 loop spans 14 amino acids. The germline V gene encodes CDR1 MGHRA and CDR2 YSYEKL. V shed 5 bases, J shed 3 bases, and the junction held 3 bases outside the gene matches. The specimen was blood. The sequence was obtained from a man between 18 and 35 years old with Graves' hyperthyroidism. The chain links TRBV4-1 to TRBJ1-5; TRBD1 aligns across 8 bases. Written as DNA, the CDR3 is TGCGCCAGCAGCTGGACAGGGAACAATCAGCCCCAGCATTTT. Translating gives CASSWTGNNQPQHF.